The source of this TCR beta chain is a study of T cell responses to AZD1222 COVID-19 vaccine. The wider study: Pooling was applied to second doses at about 4 or about 12 weeks.

Study results and caveats: An increase in Spike-specific TCR breadth and depth was observed after two AZD1222 doses. Among the donors, most were white British and more were female, and clonal diversity was possibly underestimated.

Data came from immunoSEQ multiplex PCR; TCRdb stores just in-frame clones and leaves some out. Altogether 100,000 to 150,000 clones are present, 89% being singletons, with the ten largest covering 4.2%. CDR3 length: 14 residues. Germline lookup yields CDR1 KGHSH and CDR2 LQKENI. The V and J ends lost 5 bases and 0 bases respectively, with 11 bases between them. Points on this clone: Its antigen is unknown.

This sample comprised peripheral blood, obtained on day 0 of AZD1222 vaccination. The sequence was collected from an adult in good health. V and J are TRBV18 and TRBJ2-7; D may correspond to TRBD1 or TRBD2 (5 bases each). CDR3 region: CASSAGSTSYEQYF. CDR3 sequence (DNA): TGTGCCAGCTCAGCAGGGAGTACCTCCTACGAGCAGTACTTC.